A selection of T cell receptor beta chains follows, all from one sample in a study of T cells after yellow fever vaccination. TCRdb reanalysed the 5' RACE reads using MiXCR and keeps one entry per CDR3 protein. The sample shows approximately 69,000 distinct CDR3 sequences, about 6% of them seen only once. The sample here was CD4+ T cells sorted from PBMCs, taken roughly 15 days after the first yellow fever vaccination. These receptors originate from a man between 18 and 29 years old who received the YFV17D yellow fever vaccine. CDR3s include the opening cysteine and the closing phenylalanine or tryptophan. The D gene is left open where the match is weak. Only part of the rows carry a size: once, few, many, or a class if the clone is expanded.

j_gene: TRBJ2-5
d_gene: -
v_gene: TRBV5-4
abundance: -
CDR3aa: CASSLFADQETQYF
CDR3nt: TGTGCCAGCAGCTTGTTTGCAGATCAAGAGACCCAGTACTTC

j_gene: TRBJ1-5
d_gene: -
v_gene: TRBV7-8
abundance: -
CDR3aa: CASSLEQWGVEQPQHF
CDR3nt: TGTGCCAGCAGCTTAGAGCAGTGGGGAGTAGAACAGCCCCAGCATTTT

j_gene: TRBJ2-6
d_gene: -
v_gene: TRBV20-1
abundance: many
CDR3aa: CSASQQGSSGANVLTF
CDR3nt: TGCAGTGCTAGCCAACAGGGTAGCTCTGGGGCCAACGTCCTGACTTTC

j_gene: TRBJ2-7
d_gene: TRBD1
v_gene: TRBV10-3
abundance: many
CDR3aa: CAISESGGQGYEQYF
CDR3nt: TGTGCCATCAGTGAGTCGGGCGGACAGGGCTACGAGCAGTACTTC

j_gene: TRBJ1-1
d_gene: TRBD1
v_gene: TRBV12-3/TRBV12-4
abundance: many
CDR3aa: CASSRQGARVAFF
CDR3nt: TGTGCCAGCAGTCGACAGGGGGCGAGGGTAGCTTTCTTT

j_gene: TRBJ1-5
d_gene: -
v_gene: TRBV7-2
abundance: many
CDR3aa: CASSAYNQPQHF
CDR3nt: TGTGCCAGCAGCGCATACAATCAGCCCCAGCATTTT

j_gene: TRBJ2-2
d_gene: TRBD1
v_gene: TRBV7-2
abundance: many
CDR3aa: CASSLARGQRTGELFF
CDR3nt: TGTGCCAGCAGCTTAGCAAGGGGGCAGAGAACCGGGGAGCTGTTTTTT

j_gene: TRBJ2-6
d_gene: TRBD2
v_gene: TRBV28
abundance: many
CDR3aa: CASRVGGGFGANVLTF
CDR3nt: TGTGCCAGCAGGGTTGGGGGGGGGTTTGGGGCCAACGTCCTGACTTTC

j_gene: TRBJ2-1
d_gene: -
v_gene: TRBV7-3
abundance: many
CDR3aa: CASSPWRGALDEQFF
CDR3nt: TGTGCCAGCAGCCCTTGGAGGGGGGCCTTAGACGAGCAGTTCTTC

j_gene: TRBJ1-4
d_gene: -
v_gene: TRBV10-1
abundance: few
CDR3aa: CASSEVGLEKLFF
CDR3nt: TGCGCCAGCAGTGAAGTAGGGTTGGAAAAACTGTTTTTT

j_gene: TRBJ1-2
d_gene: -
v_gene: TRBV5-1
abundance: many
CDR3aa: CASSLDGRSNYGYTF
CDR3nt: TGCGCCAGCAGCTTGGATGGCCGCTCTAACTATGGCTACACCTTC

j_gene: TRBJ2-1
d_gene: TRBD2
v_gene: TRBV7-9
abundance: many
CDR3aa: CASSPLLGERGGGSYNEQFF
CDR3nt: TGTGCCAGCAGCCCCCTATTAGGGGAGCGGGGGGGCGGGTCCTACAATGAGCAGTTCTTC

j_gene: TRBJ2-7
d_gene: -
v_gene: TRBV12-3/TRBV12-4
abundance: many
CDR3aa: CASSFPSAEQYF
CDR3nt: TGTGCCAGCAGTTTCCCAAGTGCCGAGCAGTACTTC

j_gene: TRBJ2-3
d_gene: TRBD2
v_gene: TRBV7-2
abundance: medium-sized
CDR3aa: CASSFVAGTDTQYF
CDR3nt: TGTGCCAGCAGCTTCGTAGCGGGGACAGATACGCAGTATTTT

j_gene: TRBJ2-2
d_gene: -
v_gene: TRBV5-1
abundance: many
CDR3aa: CASSPLGGAGELFF
CDR3nt: TGCGCCAGCAGCCCCCTAGGAGGGGCCGGGGAGCTGTTTTTT

j_gene: TRBJ2-5
d_gene: -
v_gene: TRBV6-5
abundance: many
CDR3aa: CASSYSGRGETQYF
CDR3nt: TGTGCCAGCAGTTACTCGGGCAGGGGAGAGACCCAGTACTTC

j_gene: TRBJ2-5
d_gene: -
v_gene: TRBV5-4
abundance: many
CDR3aa: CASSSAGTQYF
CDR3nt: TGTGCCAGCAGCTCCGCGGGGACCCAGTACTTC

j_gene: TRBJ2-5
d_gene: -
v_gene: TRBV4-2
abundance: many
CDR3aa: CASSQGGEGAQETQYF
CDR3nt: TGTGCCAGCAGCCAAGGGGGGGAGGGGGCCCAAGAGACCCAGTACTTC

j_gene: TRBJ2-5
d_gene: TRBD2
v_gene: TRBV12-3/TRBV12-4
abundance: many
CDR3aa: CASGPSGDQETQYF
CDR3nt: TGTGCCAGCGGGCCTAGCGGGGATCAAGAGACCCAGTACTTC

j_gene: TRBJ1-2
d_gene: TRBD1
v_gene: TRBV20-1
abundance: -
CDR3aa: CSAAGQGGASYTF
CDR3nt: TGCAGTGCTGCAGGACAGGGGGGTGCTAGCTACACCTTC

j_gene: TRBJ2-5
d_gene: TRBD2
v_gene: TRBV5-6
abundance: many
CDR3aa: CASSYTSGVETQYF
CDR3nt: TGTGCCAGCAGCTATACTAGCGGGGTAGAGACCCAGTACTTC

j_gene: TRBJ2-1
d_gene: TRBD2
v_gene: TRBV7-6
abundance: many
CDR3aa: CASSWKGLAGGPVYNEQFF
CDR3nt: TGTGCCAGCAGCTGGAAGGGACTAGCGGGGGGGCCCGTCTACAATGAGCAGTTCTTC

j_gene: TRBJ2-3
d_gene: TRBD2
v_gene: TRBV9
abundance: many
CDR3aa: CASSTGTSRTQYF
CDR3nt: TGTGCCAGCAGCACTGGGACTAGCCGGACGCAGTATTTT

j_gene: TRBJ2-5
d_gene: -
v_gene: TRBV6-1
abundance: many
CDR3aa: CASSRRVDGETQYF
CDR3nt: TGTGCCAGCAGCCGTAGGGTGGATGGGGAGACCCAGTACTTC

j_gene: TRBJ2-3
d_gene: -
v_gene: TRBV7-2
abundance: many
CDR3aa: CASSLSVGDTDTQYF
CDR3nt: TGTGCCAGCAGCTTATCGGTGGGGGACACAGATACGCAGTATTTT

j_gene: TRBJ2-3
d_gene: TRBD1
v_gene: TRBV12-3/TRBV12-4
abundance: many
CDR3aa: CASSRVSGGQYF
CDR3nt: TGTGCCAGCAGTCGGGTCTCAGGGGGACAGTATTTT

j_gene: TRBJ2-5
d_gene: -
v_gene: TRBV5-6
abundance: many
CDR3aa: CASSSRTGTETQYF
CDR3nt: TGTGCCAGCAGCTCTCGGACGGGCACGGAGACCCAGTACTTC

j_gene: TRBJ2-1
d_gene: -
v_gene: TRBV20-1
abundance: many
CDR3aa: CSAITSSYNEQFF
CDR3nt: TGCAGTGCTATCACCTCCTCCTACAATGAGCAGTTCTTC

j_gene: TRBJ2-1
d_gene: -
v_gene: TRBV2
abundance: few
CDR3aa: CASRRGADNEQFF
CDR3nt: TGTGCCAGCCGGAGGGGCGCGGACAATGAGCAGTTCTTC

j_gene: TRBJ2-3
d_gene: TRBD2
v_gene: TRBV29-1
abundance: many
CDR3aa: CSVDIGGLTDTQYF
CDR3nt: TGCAGCGTTGATATCGGGGGGTTAACGGATACGCAGTATTTT

j_gene: TRBJ1-1
d_gene: -
v_gene: TRBV30
abundance: few
CDR3aa: CACSVQGSPRAFF
CDR3nt: TGTGCCTGTAGTGTCCAGGGTTCCCCCCGGGCTTTCTTT

j_gene: TRBJ2-5
d_gene: -
v_gene: TRBV5-1
abundance: many
CDR3aa: CASTRTIRETQYF
CDR3nt: TGCGCCAGCACGCGAACGATTAGGGAGACCCAGTACTTC

j_gene: TRBJ1-1
d_gene: -
v_gene: TRBV15
abundance: many
CDR3aa: CATSRGGDWSEAFF
CDR3nt: TGTGCCACCAGCAGAGGGGGGGATTGGTCTGAAGCTTTCTTT

j_gene: TRBJ2-7
d_gene: -
v_gene: TRBV20-1
abundance: many
CDR3aa: CSARTRRGQGFSYEQYF
CDR3nt: TGCAGTGCTAGGACCCGGAGGGGGCAGGGGTTCTCCTACGAGCAGTACTTC

j_gene: TRBJ2-4
d_gene: -
v_gene: TRBV20-1
abundance: few
CDR3aa: CSARVGLGGRGAKNIQYF
CDR3nt: TGCAGTGCTAGAGTCGGCCTGGGGGGAAGGGGAGCCAAAAACATTCAGTACTTC

j_gene: TRBJ1-3
d_gene: -
v_gene: TRBV20-1
abundance: many
CDR3aa: CSARDGGAFGNTIYF
CDR3nt: TGCAGTGCCAGGGACGGCGGGGCCTTTGGAAACACCATATATTTT

j_gene: TRBJ2-3
d_gene: TRBD1
v_gene: TRBV5-1
abundance: many
CDR3aa: CASNLGQGRADTQYF
CDR3nt: TGCGCCAGCAACTTGGGACAGGGTAGGGCAGATACGCAGTATTTT

j_gene: TRBJ2-3
d_gene: -
v_gene: TRBV18
abundance: many
CDR3aa: CASSPPRGGADKQYF
CDR3nt: TGTGCCAGCTCACCCCCACGGGGCGGAGCAGATAAGCAGTATTTT

j_gene: TRBJ2-1
d_gene: TRBD1
v_gene: TRBV6-2/TRBV6-3
abundance: many
CDR3aa: CASIGGSLGTVFYNEQFF
CDR3nt: TGTGCCAGCATAGGGGGAAGTTTGGGGACAGTATTTTACAATGAGCAGTTCTTC